Each of the 10 T cell receptor beta chains below was sequenced from the same sample in a study of identical twins. TCRdb re-analysed the 5' RACE reads in MiXCR, keeping a single row per CDR3 protein. Of over 500,000 distinct CDR3 sequences listed, 22% are singletons. These data also featured in a second study, about T cells expressing NK-cell markers.

Source material: CD4+ T cells sorted from blood. The receptor source for this set is a woman under 30 in good health.

This clonotype turned up a few times. The chain links TRBV6-5 to TRBJ1-5; tentatively, D is TRBD1 (6 bases). Germline CDR1 reads MNHEY; CDR2 reads SVGAGI. CDR3 length: 15 residues. The V gene lost 4 bases and the J gene lost 7 bases, with 17 bases spanning the gap. CDR3 loop: CASSFLQGFDQPQHF. CDR3 DNA: TGTGCCAGCAGTTTCCTACAGGGATTCGACCAGCCCCAGCATTTT.

Notes on this clonotype: A much larger clone is a single base away; this may be a read error. V gene TRBV29-1 combines with J gene TRBJ2-5; the D is unclear. V gave up 1 base and J gave up 5 bases, with 5 bases separating them. The CDR3 sequence is 11 residues long. CDR1 and CDR2 from the germline V gene are SQVTM and ANQGSEA. The CDR3 DNA is TGCAGCGTTGAAGGGGTGGAGACCCAGTACTTC. Protein product: CSVEGVETQYF.

CDR3 sequence reads: CASSVEPSLAGGRHNEQFF. CDR3 bases: TGTGCCAGCAGCGTAGAACCCTCCTTGGCGGGAGGGCGGCACAATGAGCAGTTCTTC. The chain combines TRBV9 with TRBJ2-1; 9 bases map to TRBD2. With V trimmed by 0 bases and J by 5 bases, 15 bases remained unmatched. This CDR3 has 19 residues. Germline CDR1 is SGDLS and CDR2 is YYNGEE.

J is TRBJ2-3 and V is TRBV6-5; a possible D gene is TRBD2 (7 bases). The CDR3 consists of 12 residues. The germline gives CDR1 MNHEY, CDR2 SVGAGI. V was clipped by 2 bases and J by 10 bases, with 10 bases between them. CDR3 nucleotide sequence: TGTGCCAGCAGTTACCGGGGGGCCGCGCAGTATTTT. Translating gives CASSYRGAAQYF.

The gene calls are TRBV6-1 and TRBJ1-1, with a weak D call TRBD1 (6 bases). Germline CDR1 MNHNS, CDR2 SASEGT. The CDR3 covers 14 residues. The V gene lost 9 bases and the J gene lost 4 bases, with 18 bases spanning the gap. In DNA, the CDR3 is TGTGCCAGTATACAGGGATCGGGGAGCACTGAAGCTTTCTTT. Amino acids: CASIQGSGSTEAFF.

The chain couples TRBV14 to TRBJ2-3; either TRBD1 or TRBD2 may fit D (5 bases each). The V end was cut by 4 bases, the J end by 6 bases, with 14 bases between. CDR1 and CDR2 (germline): SGHDN, FVKESK. The CDR3 spans 14 residues. This chain's CDR3 is CASSPVTGTDTQYF. The CDR3 nucleotides read TGTGCCAGCAGCCCGGTAACGGGGACCGATACGCAGTATTTT.

This clonotype has a handful of counts. The CDR3 is CASSQDWGRGPIRQRPDEQFF. CDR3 DNA sequence: TGCGCCAGCAGCCAAGATTGGGGCAGGGGCCCTATACGGCAAAGACCTGATGAGCAGTTCTTC. The gene calls are TRBV4-1 and TRBJ2-1; D is perhaps TRBD1 (6 bases). Germline values: CDR1 MGHRA, CDR2 YSYEKL. The CDR3 has 21 residues. Trimming pared 0 bases from V and 8 bases from J, leaving 32 bases between.

This clonotype was counted many times. J is TRBJ1-2 and V is TRBV7-9; D unclear. Germline V gene data show CDR1 as SEHNR and CDR2 as FQNEAQ (reference sequence). V dropped 3 bases and J dropped 1 base, with 6 bases sitting between them. CDR3 length equals 13 residues. CDR3 protein: CASSFGSNYGYTF. The CDR3 bases are TGTGCCAGCAGCTTCGGCAGTAACTATGGCTACACCTTC.

This chain connects TRBV20-1 to TRBJ2-4, with D possibly matching TRBD2 (6 bases). The CDR3 loop spans 15 amino acids. With 3 bases removed from V and 7 bases from J, the gap between germline ends came to 19 bases. Germline assignment: CDR1 DFQATT and CDR2 SNEGSKA (reference sequence). The CDR3 DNA reads TGCAGTGCTAGGGGAGTGGCAGTAGGAGGGAACATTCAGTACTTC. Its protein is CSARGVAVGGNIQYF.

The rearrangement links TRBV5-1 to TRBJ2-7, with 15 bases lining up with TRBD2. The CDR3 is 17 amino acids. The ends lost 0 bases at V and 5 bases at J; junction bases unmatched: 6. The germline CDR1 and CDR2 sequences are SGHRS and YFSETQ. CDR3 sequence (DNA): TGCGCCAGCAGCTTGGGGACTAGCGGGAGGGCCATCCACGAGCAGTACTTC. This sequence encodes CASSLGTSGRAIHEQYF.